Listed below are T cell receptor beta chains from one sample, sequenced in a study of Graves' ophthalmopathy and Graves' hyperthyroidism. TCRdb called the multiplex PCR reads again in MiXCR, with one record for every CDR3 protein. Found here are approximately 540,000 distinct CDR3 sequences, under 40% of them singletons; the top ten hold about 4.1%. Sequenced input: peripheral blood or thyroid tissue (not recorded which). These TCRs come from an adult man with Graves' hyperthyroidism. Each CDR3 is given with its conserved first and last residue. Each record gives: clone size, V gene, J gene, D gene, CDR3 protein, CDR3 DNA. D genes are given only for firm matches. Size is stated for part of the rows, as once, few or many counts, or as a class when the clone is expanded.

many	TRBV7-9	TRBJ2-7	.	CASSLQQNYEQYF	TGTGCCAGCAGCCTGCAACAAAACTACGAGCAGTACTTC
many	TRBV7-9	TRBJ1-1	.	CASSLARGYADTEAFF	TGTGCCAGCAGCTTAGCGAGGGGGTATGCGGACACTGAAGCTTTCTTT
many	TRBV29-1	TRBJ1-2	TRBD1	CSVESDRGNYGYTF	TGCAGCGTTGAATCGGACAGGGGGAACTATGGCTACACCTTC
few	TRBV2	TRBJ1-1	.	CASSVYRENTEAFF	TGTGCCAGCAGCGTATACAGAGAGAACACTGAAGCTTTCTTT
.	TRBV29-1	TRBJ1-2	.	CSVEEGTDNYGYTF	TGCAGCGTTGAAGAAGGGACGGATAACTATGGCTACACCTTT
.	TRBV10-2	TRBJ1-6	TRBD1	CASKRQGSGSPLHF	TGCGCCAGCAAGCGACAGGGGAGCGGTTCACCCCTCCACTTT
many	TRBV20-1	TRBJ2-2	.	CSARVKGHDNTGELFF	TGCAGTGCTAGAGTAAAGGGACACGACAACACCGGGGAGCTGTTTTTT
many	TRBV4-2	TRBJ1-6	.	CASSQERNRENSPLHF	TGTGCCAGCAGCCAAGAACGGAACAGGGAAAATTCACCCCTCCACTTT
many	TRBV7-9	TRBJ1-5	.	CASSGGVVQPQHF	TGTGCCAGCAGCGGGGGGGTTGTACAGCCCCAGCATTTT
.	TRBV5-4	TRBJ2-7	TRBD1	CASRPGTGDVEQYF	TGTGCCAGCAGACCCGGGACAGGGGATGTTGAGCAGTACTTC
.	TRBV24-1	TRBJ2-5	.	CATSDLNSRLQETQYF	TGTGCCACCAGTGATTTGAACAGCCGACTACAAGAGACCCAGTACTTC
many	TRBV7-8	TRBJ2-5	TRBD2	CASSSVPGLANETQYF	TGTGCCAGCAGCTCGGTCCCAGGACTAGCTAACGAGACCCAGTACTTC
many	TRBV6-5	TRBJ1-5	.	CASSYSSDNRQPQHF	TGTGCCAGCAGTTACTCATCGGACAACAGGCAGCCCCAGCATTTT
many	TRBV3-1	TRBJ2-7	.	CASARVGEQYF	TGTGCCAGCGCAAGGGTCGGCGAGCAGTACTTC
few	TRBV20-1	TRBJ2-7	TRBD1	CSATPRDRVRYEQYF	TGCAGTGCCACGCCCCGGGACAGGGTGAGGTACGAGCAGTACTTC
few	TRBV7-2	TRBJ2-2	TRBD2	CASSASSGGAGGELFF	TGTGCCAGCAGCGCCTCTAGCGGGGGGGCTGGCGGGGAGCTGTTTTTT
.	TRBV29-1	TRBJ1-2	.	CSVGERSFGYTF	TGCAGCGTTGGAGAGAGAAGCTTTGGCTACACCTTC
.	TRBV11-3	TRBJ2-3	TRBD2	CASSPRTSGRRTDTQYF	TGTGCCAGCAGCCCCCGAACTAGCGGGAGGAGGACAGATACGCAGTATTTT
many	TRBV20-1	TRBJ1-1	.	CSASRDEAFF	TGCAGTGCTAGCCGCGATGAAGCTTTCTTT
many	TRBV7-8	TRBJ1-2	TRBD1	CASSTGGWYGYTF	TGTGCCAGCAGCACAGGGGGCTGGTATGGCTACACCTTC
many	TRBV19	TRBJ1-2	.	CASSTWSSNYGYTF	TGTGCCAGTAGTACGTGGAGTTCTAACTATGGCTACACCTTC
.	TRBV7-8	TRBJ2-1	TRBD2	CASSSGGLAGRISYNEQFF	TGTGCCAGCAGCTCAGGGGGACTAGCGGGGAGGATCTCCTACAATGAGCAGTTCTTC
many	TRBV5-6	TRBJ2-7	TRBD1	CASSRQGLWEQYF	TGTGCCAGCTCCAGACAGGGGTTGTGGGAGCAGTACTTC
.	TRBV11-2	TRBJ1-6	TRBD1	CASSLRQGSPLHF	TGTGCCAGCAGCCTGAGACAGGGTTCACCCCTCCACTTT
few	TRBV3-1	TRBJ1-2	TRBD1	CASSQEVTGGYGYTF	TGTGCCAGCAGCCAAGAGGTAACAGGGGGATATGGCTACACCTTC
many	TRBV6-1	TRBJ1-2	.	CASLMGVQGGYTF	TGTGCCAGCCTGATGGGGGTGCAGGGAGGCTACACCTTC
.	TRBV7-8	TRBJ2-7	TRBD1	CASSLFTGDSGYEQYF	TGTGCCAGCAGCTTATTTACAGGGGATAGTGGCTACGAGCAGTACTTC
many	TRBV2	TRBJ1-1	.	CASNRRQSNTEAFF	TGTGCCAGCAATAGGAGGCAGTCGAACACTGAAGCTTTCTTT
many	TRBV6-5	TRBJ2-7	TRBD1	CASGRQGLPYEQYF	TGTGCCAGCGGTCGACAGGGATTGCCCTACGAGCAGTACTTC
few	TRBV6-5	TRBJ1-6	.	CASSYSTPTENSPLHF	TGTGCCAGCAGTTACTCGACACCGACGGAAAATTCACCCCTCCACTTT
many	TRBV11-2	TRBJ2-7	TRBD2	CASSVTSGGSYEQYF	TGTGCCAGCAGCGTGACTAGCGGGGGGTCCTACGAGCAGTACTTC
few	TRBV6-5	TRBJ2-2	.	CASSFQIGGELFF	TGTGCCAGCAGTTTCCAAATTGGCGGGGAGCTGTTTTTT
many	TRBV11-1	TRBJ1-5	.	CASSLLPQPQHF	TGTGCCAGCAGCCTATTACCCCAGCCCCAGCATTTT
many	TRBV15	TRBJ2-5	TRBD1	CATSRGDRGIQETQYF	TGTGCCACCAGCAGAGGTGACAGGGGAATTCAAGAGACCCAGTACTTC
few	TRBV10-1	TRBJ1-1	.	CASSESTGADEAFF	TGCGCCAGCAGTGAGTCGACTGGTGCGGATGAAGCTTTCTTT
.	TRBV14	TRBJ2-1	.	CASSPPRVNEQFF	TGTGCCAGCAGCCCCCCAAGGGTCAATGAGCAGTTCTTC
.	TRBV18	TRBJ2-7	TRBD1	CASSLLRTGSSYEQYF	TGTGCCAGCTCACTATTAAGGACAGGGTCATCCTACGAGCAGTACTTC
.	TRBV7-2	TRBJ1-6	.	CASSLDPAGSPLHF	TGTGCCAGCAGCCTAGACCCTGCGGGGTCACCCCTCCACTTT
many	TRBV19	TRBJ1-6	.	CASNYGTPGTMVAVSPLHF	TGTGCCAGCAACTACGGGACACCCGGGACGATGGTAGCCGTTTCACCCCTCCACTTT
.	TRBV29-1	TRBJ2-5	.	CSVEAGRGETQYF	TGCAGCGTTGAGGCGGGCAGAGGGGAGACCCAGTACTTC
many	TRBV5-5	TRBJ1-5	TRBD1	CASSWGQLNQPQHF	TGTGCCAGCAGCTGGGGACAGCTGAATCAGCCCCAGCATTTT